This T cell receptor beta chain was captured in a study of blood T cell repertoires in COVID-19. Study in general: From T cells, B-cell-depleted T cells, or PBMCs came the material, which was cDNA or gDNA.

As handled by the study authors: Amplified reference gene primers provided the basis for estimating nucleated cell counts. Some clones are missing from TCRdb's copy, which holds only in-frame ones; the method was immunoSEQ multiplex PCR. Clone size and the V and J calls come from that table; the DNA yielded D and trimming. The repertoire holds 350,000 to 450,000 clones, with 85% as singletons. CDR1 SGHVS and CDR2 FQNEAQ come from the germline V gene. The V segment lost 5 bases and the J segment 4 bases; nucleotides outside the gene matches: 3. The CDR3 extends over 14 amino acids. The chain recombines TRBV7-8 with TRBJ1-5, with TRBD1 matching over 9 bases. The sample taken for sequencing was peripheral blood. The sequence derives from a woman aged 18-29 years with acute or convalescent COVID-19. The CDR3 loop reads CASSPGQGNQPQHF. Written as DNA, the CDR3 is TGTGCCAGCAGCCCGGGACAGGGTAATCAGCCCCAGCATTTT.